The 25 T cell receptor beta chains below come from one sample, sequenced in a study of T cell responses to AZD1222 COVID-19 vaccine. Produced via immunoSEQ multiplex PCR; TCRdb's table is partial and in-frame only. The data show 150,000 or so clones, with around 92% seen just once and around 0.99% held by the top ten. Sequenced material: peripheral blood, taken 28 days after the second AZD1222 dose. The receptor source for this set is an adult who received the AZD1222 COVID-19 vaccine.

The chain employs TRBV11-3 and TRBJ1-1; perhaps TRBD1 as D (5 bases). The CDR3 runs 15 residues. The germline V gene encodes CDR1 SGHNT and CDR2 YENEEA. Trimming removed 2 bases at V and 2 bases at J, with 12 bases between. CDR3 loop: CASSLSQGGNTEAFF. The CDR3 region has the DNA TGTGCCAGCAGCTTATCTCAGGGAGGAAACACTGAAGCTTTCTTT. Full variable domain (remainder filled in from reference TRBV11-3 and TRBJ1-1): EAGVVQSPRYKIIEKKQPVAFWCNPISGHNTLYWYLQNLGQGPELLIRYENEEAVDDSQLPKDRFSAERLKGVDSTLKIQPAELGDSAVYLCASSLSQGGNTEAFFGQGTRLTVV.

The V call is TRBV6-2 or TRBV6-3, the J call TRBJ1-1, with D possibly being TRBD1 (5 bases). Trimming shortened V by 3 bases and J by 1 base, and 9 bases separated the two germline ends. This CDR3 comprises 14 residues. Germline V gene lookup returns CDR1 MNHEY and CDR2 SVGEGT. CDR3 bases: TGTGCCAGCAGTTATTACGGGGGGAACACTGAAGCTTTCTTT. Its translation: CASSYYGGNTEAFF.

The chain is built from TRBV5-1 and TRBJ1-1, with D uncertain. CDR1 is SGHRS, CDR2 YFSETQ, per germline. Between the trimmed V and J ends, which lost 1 base and 7 bases, there was a span of 11 bases. The CDR3 has 13 residues. The CDR3 nucleotides read TGCGCCAGCAGCTTGATTAGAGGAGGTGAAGCTTTCTTT. Translation: CASSLIRGGEAFF.

The V gene is TRBV7-2, the J gene TRBJ2-7; 9 bases match TRBD2. Germline CDR1 reads SGHTA; CDR2 reads FQGNSA. The V segment lost 5 bases and the J segment 0 bases; nucleotides outside the gene matches: 5. This CDR3 is 15 amino acids long. The CDR3, as DNA: TGTGCCAGCAGCCCAAGCGGGGGGAGCTCCTACGAGCAGTACTTC. This sequence encodes CASSPSGGSSYEQYF.

The chain combines TRBV2 with TRBJ1-5; D is unresolved. CDR1 and CDR2 (germline): SNHLY, FYNNEI. The V end lost 8 bases, the J end lost 2 bases, and 13 bases lay between the germline ends. The CDR3 is 14 amino acids. CDR3 loop: CASQGRMGNQPQHF. CDR3 DNA sequence: TGTGCCAGCCAAGGAAGGATGGGCAATCAGCCCCAGCATTTT.

The genes are TRBV25-1 and TRBJ1-2; possibly TRBD1 for D (6 bases). V was shortened by 5 bases and J by 0 bases, with 13 bases between the two germline ends. The CDR3 consists of 15 residues. Germline CDR1 is MGHDK and CDR2 is SYGVNS. In nucleotides, the CDR3 is TGTGCCAGCAGTTACACAGGGAACTCTAACTATGGCTACACCTTC. This translates into CASSYTGNSNYGYTF.

The chain links TRBV2 to TRBJ2-7; D is unresolved. The V end was cut by 5 bases, the J end by 1 base, with 6 bases between. This CDR3 has 12 residues. Germline assignment: CDR1 SNHLY and CDR2 FYNNEI. The CDR3 loop reads CASSPRSYEQYF. In nucleotides, the CDR3 is TGTGCCAGCAGTCCCCGGTCCTACGAGCAGTACTTC.

The V call is TRBV15, the J call TRBJ2-1, with 12 bases fitting TRBD2. The CDR3 is 16 residues long. The germline gives CDR1 LNHNV, CDR2 YYDKDF (reference sequence). V lost 3 bases to trimming and J lost 9 bases; unmatched junction nucleotides: 9. The CDR3 DNA reads as TGTGCCACCAGCAGGGGCCTAGCGGGGGGGCCAGCTGAGCAGTTCTTC. Translating it yields CATSRGLAGGPAEQFF.

The chain recombines TRBV9 with TRBJ1-3; 9 nucleotides match TRBD1. With V trimmed by 4 bases and J by 4 bases, 9 bases remained unmatched. The length of the CDR3 is 16 residues. Germline CDR1 SGDLS, CDR2 YYNGEE. In DNA, the CDR3 is TGTGCCAGCAGCCCAACCTCCGGGACAGGGGGAAACACCATATATTTT. The encoded protein is CASSPTSGTGGNTIYF.

This clone occurred once. The gene calls are TRBV24-1 and TRBJ1-6; 7 bases line up with TRBD1. The ends lost 9 bases at V and 4 bases at J; junction bases unmatched: 5. The CDR3 totals 14 residues. Germline CDR1 and CDR2: KGHDR and SFDVKD. The CDR3 is CATQDRDYNSPLHF. CDR3 sequence (DNA): TGTGCCACCCAAGACAGGGATTATAATTCACCCCTCCACTTT.

The rearrangement uses TRBV19 and TRBJ1-2; maybe TRBD1 (6 bases). This CDR3 is 15 amino acids long. V lost 0 bases to trimming and J lost 3 bases, with 11 bases between them. Germline V gene sequence: CDR1 LNHDA, CDR2 SQIVND (reference sequence). Written as DNA, the CDR3 is TGTGCCAGTAGTATAGATTCGGACAGTTACTATGGCTACACCTTC. It yields the protein CASSIDSDSYYGYTF.

This clone was seen just once. V usage is TRBV7-9 and J usage is TRBJ1-2; D is perhaps TRBD1 (5 bases). This CDR3 has 12 amino acids. The germline V gene encodes CDR1 SEHNR and CDR2 FQNEAQ (reference sequence). V shed 1 base and J shed 8 bases, with 8 bases lying between them. CDR3 in amino acids: CASSLGGVGYTF. The CDR3 DNA reads TGTGCCAGCAGCTTAGGGGGGGTCGGCTACACCTTC.

The chain recombines TRBV6-6 with TRBJ1-2, with D unresolved. Trimming took off 7 bases at V and 8 bases at J, with 20 bases between the two ends. CDR3 length: 14 amino acids. From germline, CDR1 is MNHNY and CDR2 SVGAGI (reference sequence). The CDR3 is CASIGSGLNGGYTF. Written as DNA, the CDR3 is TGTGCCAGCATAGGGAGTGGACTTAACGGAGGCTACACCTTC.

The CDR3 bases are TGTGCCACGGCCCGGCAGGTGTCTGAAAAACTGTTTTTT. Its protein is CATARQVSEKLFF. The chain uses TRBV2 and TRBJ1-4; D unclear. The CDR3 runs to 13 residues. Germline CDR1 reads SNHLY; CDR2 reads FYNNEI. With 10 bases removed from V and 7 bases from J, the gap between germline ends came to 16 bases.

V usage is TRBV18 and J usage is TRBJ2-7; 11 bases map to TRBD2. CDR1 KGHSH and CDR2 LQKENI come from the germline V gene. V trimming: 5 bases; J trimming: 1 base; junction bases outside the gene matches: 7. This CDR3 has 16 amino acids. DNA for the CDR3: TGTGCCAGCTCAGCGACTAGCGGGACCCTTTCCTACGAGCAGTACTTC. Translated, it gives CASSATSGTLSYEQYF.

The chain combines TRBV6-5 with TRBJ1-3; possibly TRBD1 for D (6 bases). V was trimmed by 5 bases and J by 4 bases, leaving 9 bases between them. Germline V gene lookup returns CDR1 MNHEY and CDR2 SVGAGI. This CDR3 has 13 amino acids. The CDR3 nucleotides are TGTGCCAGCAGTCCAAGGGGGGGAAACACCATATATTTT. It is translated as CASSPRGGNTIYF.

This clone has only one observation. The chain has TRBV5-1 and TRBJ2-5; maybe TRBD1 (5 bases). The germline V gene has CDR1 SGHRS and CDR2 YFSETQ. CDR3 length: 17 residues. V was shortened by 1 base and J by 0 bases, with 16 bases between the two germline ends. The CDR3 region is CASSLRAGPRYQETQYF. The CDR3 region has the DNA TGCGCCAGCAGCTTGCGGGCAGGGCCCAGGTACCAAGAGACCCAGTACTTC.

This clone was seen once. This chain links TRBV4-1 with TRBJ2-5; D tentatively fits TRBD1 or TRBD2 (5 bases each). Germline V lookup: CDR1 MGHRA, CDR2 YSYEKL. The CDR3 loop spans 15 amino acids. V was cut by 0 bases and J by 0 bases, with 8 bases left in between. Here the CDR3 reads CASSQEGTNQETQYF. The DNA for the CDR3 is TGCGCCAGCAGCCAAGAGGGGACCAACCAAGAGACCCAGTACTTC.

V is TRBV7-9 and J is TRBJ2-2; 9 bases are shared with TRBD1. J lost 4 bases, V lost 5 bases, and 14 bases had no gene match. The CDR3 spans 18 residues. Germline-derived CDR1 and CDR2 are SEHNR and FQNEAQ (reference sequence). CDR3 DNA sequence: TGTGCCAGCAGCCGTTGGACAGGGGTGGTGTTTATCACCGGGGAGCTGTTTTTT. This codes for CASSRWTGVVFITGELFF.

The chain couples TRBV11-1 to TRBJ1-1; D uncertain. The CDR3 extends over 14 amino acids. Per germline, CDR1 SGHAT and CDR2 FQDESV (reference sequence). Trimming stripped 5 bases from V and 2 bases from J, with 12 bases between. The CDR3 is CASSLANVNTEAFF. Here the CDR3 DNA reads TGTGCCAGCAGCCTGGCGAATGTCAACACTGAAGCTTTCTTT.

The V and J genes are TRBV6-5 and TRBJ2-5; 8 nucleotides line up with TRBD2. The CDR3 runs to 12 residues. The V segment lost 7 bases and the J segment 4 bases; nucleotides outside the gene matches: 2. Germline CDR1 reads MNHEY; CDR2 reads SVGAGI. The CDR3 coding sequence is TGTGCCAGCACTACTAGCGGAGAGACCCAGTACTTC. Protein: CASTTSGETQYF.

V usage is TRBV28 and J usage is TRBJ1-2, with D unresolved. Germline CDR1 is MDHEN and CDR2 is SYDVKM. Trimming removed 8 bases at V and 2 bases at J, with 12 bases between. The CDR3 has 13 residues. CDR3 amino acids: CASAYSPNYGYTF. The CDR3 nucleotides are TGTGCCAGCGCCTATTCCCCCAACTATGGCTACACCTTC.

The J gene is TRBJ1-2, the V gene TRBV5-1; 10 bases map to TRBD1. This CDR3 is 17 amino acids long. Unmatched junction bases numbered 13, after V lost 4 bases and J lost 4 bases. Germline V gene lookup returns CDR1 SGHRS and CDR2 YFSETQ. The CDR3 nucleotides read TGCGCCAGCAGCCCCTCCGGGACAGGGGCGCGGGGCTATGGCTACACCTTC. This codes for CASSPSGTGARGYGYTF. The full variable domain, with the rest looked up from reference TRBV5-1 and TRBJ1-2, is KAGVTQTPRYLIKTRGQQVTLSCSPISGHRSVSWYQQTPGQGLQFLFEYFSETQRNKGNFPGRFSGRQFSNSRSEMNVSTLELGDSALYLCASSPSGTGARGYGYTFGSGTRLTVV.

The V and J genes are TRBV4-2 and TRBJ2-1, with TRBD2 matching 8 bases. V trimming: 0 bases; J trimming: 3 bases; junction bases outside the gene matches: 7. The CDR3 consists of 17 residues. Looked up from germline, CDR1 is LGHNA and CDR2 is YNFKEQ. CDR3 residues: CASSQDPAGVDYNEQFF. CDR3 in DNA: TGTGCCAGCAGCCAAGACCCAGCGGGGGTCGACTACAATGAGCAGTTCTTC.

The V gene is TRBV4-2, the J gene TRBJ1-2, with D maybe TRBD1 (5 bases). Germline-derived CDR1 and CDR2 are LGHNA and YNFKEQ. The CDR3 length is 15 residues. V was clipped by 0 bases and J by 1 base, with 9 bases between them. As DNA, the CDR3 is TGTGCCAGCAGCCAAGACCCAGGGAATAACTATGGCTACACCTTC. It translates to CASSQDPGNNYGYTF.